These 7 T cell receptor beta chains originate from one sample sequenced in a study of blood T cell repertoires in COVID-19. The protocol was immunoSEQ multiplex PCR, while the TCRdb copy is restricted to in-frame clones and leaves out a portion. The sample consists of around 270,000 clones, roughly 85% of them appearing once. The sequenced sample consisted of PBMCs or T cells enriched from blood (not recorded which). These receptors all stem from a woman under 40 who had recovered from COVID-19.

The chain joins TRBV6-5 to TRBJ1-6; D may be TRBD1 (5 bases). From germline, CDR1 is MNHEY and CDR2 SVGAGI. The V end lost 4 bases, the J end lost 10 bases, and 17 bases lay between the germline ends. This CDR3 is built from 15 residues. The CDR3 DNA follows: TGTGCCAGCAGTTCTCGGTTTGGGGGGGGATCACCCCTCCACTTT. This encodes CASSSRFGGGSPLHF.

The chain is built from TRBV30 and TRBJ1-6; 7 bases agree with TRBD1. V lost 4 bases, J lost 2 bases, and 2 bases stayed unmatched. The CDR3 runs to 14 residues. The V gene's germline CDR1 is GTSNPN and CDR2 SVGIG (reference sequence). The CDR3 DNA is TGTGCCTGGACAGGGGGACCCTATAATTCACCCCTCCACTTT. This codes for CAWTGGPYNSPLHF.

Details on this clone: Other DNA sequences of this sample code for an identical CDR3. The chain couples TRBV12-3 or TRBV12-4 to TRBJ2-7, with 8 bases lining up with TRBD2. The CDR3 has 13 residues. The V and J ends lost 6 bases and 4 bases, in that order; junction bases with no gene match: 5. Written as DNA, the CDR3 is TGTGCCAGCAGGGGAGCGGGGGTGTACGAGCAGTACTTC. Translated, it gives CASRGAGVYEQYF.

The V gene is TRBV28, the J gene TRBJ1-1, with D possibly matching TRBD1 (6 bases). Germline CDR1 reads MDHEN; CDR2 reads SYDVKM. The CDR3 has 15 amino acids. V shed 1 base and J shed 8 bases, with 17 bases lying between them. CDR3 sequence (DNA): TGTGCCAGCAGTTTATCGGCCACCCGAACAGGGGAAGCTTTCTTT. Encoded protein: CASSLSATRTGEAFF.

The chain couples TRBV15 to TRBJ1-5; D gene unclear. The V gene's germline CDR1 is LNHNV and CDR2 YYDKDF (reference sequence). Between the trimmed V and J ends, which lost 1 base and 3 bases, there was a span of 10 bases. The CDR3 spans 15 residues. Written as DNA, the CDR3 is TGTGCCACCAGCAGAGCCGAGGGCTACAATCAGCCCCAGCATTTT. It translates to CATSRAEGYNQPQHF.

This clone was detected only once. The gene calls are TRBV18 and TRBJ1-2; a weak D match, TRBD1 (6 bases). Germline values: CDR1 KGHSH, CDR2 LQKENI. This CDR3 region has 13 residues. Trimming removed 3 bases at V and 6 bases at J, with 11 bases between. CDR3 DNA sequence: TGTGCCAGCTCACCCCGGGGGGCTGATGGCTACACCTTC. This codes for CASSPRGADGYTF.

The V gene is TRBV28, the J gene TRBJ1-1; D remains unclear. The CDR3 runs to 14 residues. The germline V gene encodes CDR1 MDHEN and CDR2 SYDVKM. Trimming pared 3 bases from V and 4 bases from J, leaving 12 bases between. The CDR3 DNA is TGTGCCAGCAGTTTTGGGAGTCCGGGCACTGAAGCTTTCTTT. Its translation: CASSFGSPGTEAFF.